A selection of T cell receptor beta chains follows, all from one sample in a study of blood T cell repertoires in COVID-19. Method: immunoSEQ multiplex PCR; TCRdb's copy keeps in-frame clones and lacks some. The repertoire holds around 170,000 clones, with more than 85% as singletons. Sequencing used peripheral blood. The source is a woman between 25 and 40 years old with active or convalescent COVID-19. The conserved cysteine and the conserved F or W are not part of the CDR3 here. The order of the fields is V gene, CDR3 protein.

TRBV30,AWQNRDRFNEAF
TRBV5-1,ASSYTPDSSDTQY
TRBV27,ASSTPGLAGVTGELF
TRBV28,ASSRTVDSGANVLT
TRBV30,AWTAGVDTEAF
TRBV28,ASSTNTAGGSYNEQF
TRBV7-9,ASSRDRASYEQY
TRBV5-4,ASSWTSGRAVAYNEQF
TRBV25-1,ASSDGGYRDKNEQF
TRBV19,ASSPSDGLDTGELF